Shown below are 11 T cell receptor beta chains from a single sample sequenced in a study of cytomegalovirus exposure and HLA in healthy donors. Both 60 Vbeta primers and 13 Jbeta primers went into the PCR. This table comes from immunoSEQ multiplex PCR, and its TCRdb copy is limited to in-frame clones, with some not included. The repertoire holds about 100,000 clones, about 79% seen once, with roughly 6.2% in the top ten. Sequenced sample: PBMCs. These receptors all stem from a man in his fifties or sixties in good health and CMV-seropositive.

V and J are TRBV5-1 and TRBJ2-1; D is perhaps TRBD1 (6 bases). The V gene lost 4 bases and the J gene lost 5 bases, with 10 bases spanning the gap. Per germline, CDR1 SGHRS and CDR2 YFSETQ. This CDR3 has 13 amino acids. CDR3 sequence (DNA): TGCGCCAGCAGCCCAAACAGGGACAATGAGCAGTTCTTC. Amino acid sequence: CASSPNRDNEQFF. Supplemented by reference TRBV5-1 and TRBJ2-1, the full variable domain reads KAGVTQTPRYLIKTRGQQVTLSCSPISGHRSVSWYQQTPGQGLQFLFEYFSETQRNKGNFPGRFSGRQFSNSRSEMNVSTLELGDSALYLCASSPNRDNEQFFGPGTRLTVL.

As regards this clone: Other nucleotide sequences in the sample specify the same CDR3. The rearrangement joins TRBV7-2 to TRBJ1-5, with 9 nucleotides matching TRBD1. With V trimmed by 4 bases and J by 3 bases, 13 bases remained unmatched. Germline assignment: CDR1 SGHTA and CDR2 FQGNSA. The CDR3 runs to 18 residues. The chain's CDR3 is CASSSPTPGQGFNQPQHF. CDR3 in DNA: TGTGCCAGCAGCTCGCCAACCCCGGGACAGGGTTTCAATCAGCCCCAGCATTTT.

CDR3 sequence: CASSPQGETQYF. The DNA for the CDR3 is TGTGCCAGCAGCCCTCAGGGGGAGACCCAGTACTTC. This chain links TRBV7-6 with TRBJ2-5, with D perhaps TRBD1 (6 bases). This CDR3 comprises 12 residues. CDR1 and CDR2 (germline): SGHVS, FNYEAQ. Trimming pared 5 bases from V and 5 bases from J, leaving 9 bases between.

V is TRBV27 and J is TRBJ1-1; no reliable D call. The germline CDR1 and CDR2 sequences are MNHEY and SMNVEV (reference sequence). The CDR3 has 16 amino acids. The V and J ends lost 2 bases and 4 bases respectively, with 17 bases between them. The CDR3 sequence: CASSLTPWAQGTEAFF. In DNA form, the CDR3 reads TGTGCCAGCAGTTTAACCCCCTGGGCGCAAGGCACTGAAGCTTTCTTT.

This sequence joins TRBV10-2 and TRBJ2-2; 8 positions agree with TRBD1. V was clipped by 3 bases and J by 4 bases; unmatched bases: 4. The CDR3 length is 15 residues. The germline V gene has CDR1 WSHSY and CDR2 SAAADI. The CDR3 DNA reads as TGCGCCAGCAGTGACCAGGGGGCGACCACCGGGGAGCTGTTTTTT. Translation gives CASSDQGATTGELFF.

The chain combines TRBV10-3 with TRBJ1-1; 11 nucleotides line up with TRBD1. The V segment lost 7 bases and the J segment 3 bases; nucleotides outside the gene matches: 4. Germline V gene data show CDR1 as ENHRY and CDR2 as SYGVKD. The CDR3 spans 14 residues. CDR3 protein: CAITLGQGDTEAFF. In DNA, the CDR3 is TGTGCCATCACCCTGGGACAGGGGGACACTGAAGCTTTCTTT.

V usage is TRBV11-1 and J usage is TRBJ2-1; 9 bases align to TRBD2. CDR1 SGHAT and CDR2 FQDESV come from the germline V gene (reference sequence). Losses at the gene ends were 3 bases for V and 0 bases for J; bases not matched to a gene: 3. The CDR3 has 16 residues. Written as DNA, the CDR3 is TGTGCCAGCAGCTTGTGGCGGGGGGGCTCCTACAATGAGCAGTTCTTC. This encodes CASSLWRGGSYNEQFF.

This clone has just one count. The rearrangement joins TRBV7-9 to TRBJ2-2; TRBD1 aligns across 11 bases. The CDR3 contains 16 residues. J gave up 6 bases and V 7 bases, and 10 bases lay outside the gene matches. Germline V CDR1 and CDR2: SEHNR, FQNEAQ (reference sequence). CDR3 sequence (DNA): TGTGCCAGCATCCCCCCCGGACAGGGGGCGGCCGGGGAGCTGTTTTTT. This encodes CASIPPGQGAAGELFF. Combining the CDR3 with reference TRBV7-9 and TRBJ2-2 gives the whole variable domain DTGVSQNPRHKITKRGQNVTFRCDPISEHNRLYWYRQTLGQGPEFLTYFQNEAQLEKSRLLSDRFSAERPKGSFSTLEIQRTEQGDSAMYLCASIPPGQGAAGELFFGEGSRLTVL.

The chain links TRBV5-4 to TRBJ1-3; D unresolved. Trimming removed 3 bases from V and 6 bases from J, with 13 bases in between. This CDR3 region has 14 residues. From germline, CDR1 is SGHNT and CDR2 YYREEE (reference sequence). CDR3 DNA: TGTGCCAGCAGCTCTCGCGGTGCTATAAACACCATATATTTT. Translation: CASSSRGAINTIYF.

The chain has TRBV11-2 and TRBJ1-1; no clear D gene. Germline V lookup: CDR1 SGHAT, CDR2 FQNNGV. The germline V and J ends were trimmed by 6 bases and 1 base, with 9 bases remaining between them. The CDR3 consists of 13 residues. The chain's CDR3 is CASRHTENTEAFF. The CDR3 nucleotides read TGTGCCAGCAGACATACAGAGAACACTGAAGCTTTCTTT. Full variable domain (remainder filled in from reference TRBV11-2 and TRBJ1-1): EAGVAQSPRYKIIEKRQSVAFWCNPISGHATLYWYQQILGQGPKLLIQFQNNGVVDDSQLPKDRFSAERLKGVDSTLKIQPAKLEDSAVYLCASRHTENTEAFFGQGTRLTVV.

The chain combines TRBV9 with TRBJ2-3; tentative D call: TRBD1 (5 bases). Trimming removed 2 bases at V and 3 bases at J, with 10 bases between. Germline V gene sequence: CDR1 SGDLS, CDR2 YYNGEE. The length of the CDR3 is 14 residues. The CDR3 protein is CASSVDSRTDTQYF. In DNA form, the CDR3 reads TGTGCCAGCAGCGTTGACAGTAGGACAGATACGCAGTATTTT.